These 5 T cell receptor beta chains came from one sample sequenced in a study of monozygotic twins with inflammatory bowel disease. After re-calling the 5' RACE reads, TCRdb lists one entry per CDR3 protein, DNA absent. This sample's table has 300,000 to 400,000 distinct CDR3 sequences. Material: blood. The receptors here all came from a human donor with ulcerative colitis or Crohn's disease, or a healthy co-twin of an affected twin (not recorded which).

CDR3: CATSREASSGNTIYF. This rearrangement joins TRBV15 to TRBJ1-3. CDR1 is LNHNV, CDR2 YYDKDF, per germline (reference sequence). The length of the CDR3 is 15 residues.

V is TRBV7-3 and J is TRBJ2-1. This CDR3 contains 14 residues. CDR1 and CDR2 (germline): SGHTA, FQGTGA. CDR3 region: CASSLTLTGDEQFF.

The chain carries TRBV5-1 and TRBJ2-1; the D call from TCRdb, TRBD2, cannot be confirmed without DNA. The CDR3 is 17 amino acids. The germline gives CDR1 SGHRS, CDR2 YFSETQ. The CDR3 reads CASSLGVAGSSYNEQFF.

The rearrangement links TRBV20-1 to TRBJ2-7; the D call of TRBD2 rests on TCRdb alone, since no DNA is present to check it. This CDR3 spans 15 amino acids. CDR1 is DFQATT and CDR2 is SNEGSKA in the germline V gene (reference sequence). The CDR3 protein is CSANPASGSPYEQYF.

The chain joins TRBV11-2 to TRBJ2-1; TCRdb designates TRBD1, a call that cannot be tested without DNA. This CDR3 region has 13 residues. From germline, CDR1 is SGHAT and CDR2 FQNNGV. This CDR3 reads CASSLSTANEQFF.